Given below is one TCR beta chain in context. Its antigen is not identified. This record comes from a study of shared clonotypes between healthy human individuals. As for the study in general: Each donor's CD4 naive and CD4 memory cells filled three plates apiece, CD8 naive two, and CD8 memory one.

Broader study findings: Clonotype sharing levels among donors were expected to vary with sequencing depth. Genetic and exposure-history diversity was limited by the small donor number.

J was trimmed by 7 bases and V by 8 bases; bases with no gene match: 13. The CDR3 length is 14 residues. Germline V lookup: CDR1 GTSNPN, CDR2 SVGIG (reference sequence). Deep-level assay runs were performed. Using immunoSEQ multiplex PCR, the repertoire was profiled, and TCRdb retains in-frame clones only, with some absent. The data contain some 1,100,000 clones, more than 75% of them singletons. The sequence was obtained from a man aged 18 to 30 in good health. Some clones in this sample may be carry-over from other donors' samples. Sequencing was carried out using memory CD4+ T cells from PBMCs. As for subset: CD45RA-negative fraction. The rearrangement links TRBV30 to TRBJ2-1; TRBD1 aligns across 8 bases. CDR3 sequence reads: CAAILDRALNEQFF. DNA of the CDR3: TGTGCCGCGATATTGGACAGGGCTTTAAATGAGCAGTTCTTC.